These T cell receptor beta chains were read from a single sample in a study of regulatory T cells in long-lasting Graves disease. TCRdb recomputed calls from the multiplex PCR reads with MiXCR, one row per CDR3 protein. This table holds roughly 300,000 distinct CDR3 sequences, around a fifth found once. This material consisted of peripheral blood mononuclear cells (PBMCs), taken when the disease was refractory, from a patient treated with antithyroid drugs. The receptors stem from a female donor with Graves disease. Both conserved end residues are part of each CDR3. D genes are given only for firm matches. Expanded clones get a size class; other rows say once, few or many, or leave the size out.

size,D,V,J,DNA,CDR3
once,.,TRBV2,TRBJ2-3,TGTGCCAGCGGATATACGGGACTCCGCACAGATACGCAGTATTTT,CASGYTGLRTDTQYF
.,.,TRBV7-6,TRBJ1-1,TGTGCCAGCAGCTTCAGCAACATGAACACTGAAGCTTTCTTT,CASSFSNMNTEAFF
.,.,TRBV20-1,TRBJ2-2,TGCAGTGCGTCGGCGGTTTCGAACACCGGGGAGCTGTTTTTT,CSASAVSNTGELFF
many,.,TRBV11-2,TRBJ1-4,TGTGCCAGCCGTCATTGGGGGCAGATTAATGAAAAACTGTTTTTT,CASRHWGQINEKLFF
many,.,TRBV12-3/TRBV12-4,TRBJ1-1,TGTGCCAGCAGCAACAGGGATATGAACACTGAAGCTTTCTTT,CASSNRDMNTEAFF
few,.,TRBV4-3,TRBJ1-5,TGCGCCAGCAGCCAAAACCCTGATCAGCCCCAGCATTTT,CASSQNPDQPQHF
many,.,TRBV2,TRBJ1-2,TGTGCCAGCAGGGGGGTGGACTATGGCTACACCTTC,CASRGVDYGYTF
.,.,TRBV5-5,TRBJ1-4,TGTGCCAGCAGCTTGGGGGGGGTCAATGAAAAACTGTTTTTT,CASSLGGVNEKLFF
many,.,TRBV6-2/TRBV6-3,TRBJ2-7,TGTGCCAGCAGTTTTTCGGAGTCGGGCGAGCAGTACTTC,CASSFSESGEQYF
.,TRBD2,TRBV4-1,TRBJ2-7,TGCGCCAGCAGCTTACAGCGGGGCACCTACGAGCAGTACTTC,CASSLQRGTYEQYF
many,.,TRBV7-2,TRBJ1-1,TGTGCCAGCACCCCTTTCGGGGGAGCCACTGAAGCTTTCTTT,CASTPFGGATEAFF
many,.,TRBV6-1,TRBJ1-1,TGTGCCAGCAGGGAGCTTTTGAACACTGAAGCTTTCTTT,CASRELLNTEAFF
.,TRBD1,TRBV10-3,TRBJ1-1,TGTGCCATCAGTGCCCACCCGGACAGGGGGTTCACTGAAGCTTTCTTT,CAISAHPDRGFTEAFF
many,TRBD1,TRBV18,TRBJ1-1,TGTGCCAGCTCAGGACTACAGGGGCCTGAAGCTTTCTTT,CASSGLQGPEAFF
.,.,TRBV6-2/TRBV6-3,TRBJ2-7,TGTGCCAGCAAACCCCGGCGGCAGGGTACCTACGAGCAGTACTTC,CASKPRRQGTYEQYF